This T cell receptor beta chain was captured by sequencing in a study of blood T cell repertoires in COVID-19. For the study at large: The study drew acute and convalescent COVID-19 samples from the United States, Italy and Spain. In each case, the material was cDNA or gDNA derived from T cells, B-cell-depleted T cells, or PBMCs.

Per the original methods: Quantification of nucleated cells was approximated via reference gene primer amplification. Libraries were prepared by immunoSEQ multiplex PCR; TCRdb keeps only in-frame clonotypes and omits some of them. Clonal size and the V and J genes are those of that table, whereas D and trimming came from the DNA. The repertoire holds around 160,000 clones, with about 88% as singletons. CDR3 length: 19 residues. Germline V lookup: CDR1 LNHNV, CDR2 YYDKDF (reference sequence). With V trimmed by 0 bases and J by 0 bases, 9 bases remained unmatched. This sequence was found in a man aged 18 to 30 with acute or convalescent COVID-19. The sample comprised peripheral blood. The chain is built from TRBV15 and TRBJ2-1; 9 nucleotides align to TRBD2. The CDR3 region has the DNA TGTGCCACCAGCAGAGAGGGACTAGCCAGGTACGGCTCCTACAATGAGCAGTTCTTC. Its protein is CATSREGLARYGSYNEQFF.